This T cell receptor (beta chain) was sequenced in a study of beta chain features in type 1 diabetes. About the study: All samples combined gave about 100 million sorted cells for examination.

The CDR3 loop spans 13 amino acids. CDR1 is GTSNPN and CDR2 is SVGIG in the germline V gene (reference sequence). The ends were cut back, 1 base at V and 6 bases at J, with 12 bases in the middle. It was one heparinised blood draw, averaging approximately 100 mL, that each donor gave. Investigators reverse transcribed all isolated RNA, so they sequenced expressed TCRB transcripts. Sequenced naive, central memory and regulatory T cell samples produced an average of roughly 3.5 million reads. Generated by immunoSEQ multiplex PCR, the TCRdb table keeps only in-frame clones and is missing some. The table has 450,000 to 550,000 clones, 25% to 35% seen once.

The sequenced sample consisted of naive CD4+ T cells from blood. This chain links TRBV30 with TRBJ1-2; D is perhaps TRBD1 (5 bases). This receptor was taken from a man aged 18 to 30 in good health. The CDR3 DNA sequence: TGTGCCTGGAGTGCCAAGACAGAGAATGGCTACACCTTC. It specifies CAWSAKTENGYTF.